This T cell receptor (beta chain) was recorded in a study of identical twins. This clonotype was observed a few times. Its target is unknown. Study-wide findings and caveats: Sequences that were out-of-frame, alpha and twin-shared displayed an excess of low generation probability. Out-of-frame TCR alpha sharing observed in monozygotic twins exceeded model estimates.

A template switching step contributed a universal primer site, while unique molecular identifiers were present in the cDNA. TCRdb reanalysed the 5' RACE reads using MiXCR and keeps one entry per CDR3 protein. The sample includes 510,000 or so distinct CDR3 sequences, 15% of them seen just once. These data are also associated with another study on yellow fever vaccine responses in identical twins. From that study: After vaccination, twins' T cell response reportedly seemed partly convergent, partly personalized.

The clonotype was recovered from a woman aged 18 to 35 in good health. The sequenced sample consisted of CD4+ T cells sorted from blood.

The CDR3, as DNA: TGCGCCAGCAGCTTGAGTTTAGTAGCGGGGAGCTCCTACAATGAGCAGTTCTTC. This sequence encodes CASSLSLVAGSSYNEQFF. The J gene is TRBJ2-1, the V gene TRBV5-1; 8 nucleotides line up with TRBD2. This CDR3 region has 18 residues. V was pared by 1 base and J by 0 bases, with 9 bases of the junction left unmatched. CDR1 SGHRS and CDR2 YFSETQ come from the germline V gene.